This TCR beta chain was found in a study of OX40 agonist ivuxolimab in advanced cancers. Concerning the study at large: Ivuxolimab was an agonistic, fully human IgG2 monoclonal antibody directed against OX40 (CD134), a costimulatory receptor. Intravenous ivuxolimab was administered to patients every 2 weeks at six dose levels: 0.01, 0.1, 0.3, 1.5, 3 and 10 mg/kg. Of the 50 to 55 dose-escalation patients, hepatocellular carcinoma was present in 19, melanoma in roughly 15, renal cell carcinoma in 9 and head and neck cancer in 9. A male proportion of around 81% and a mean age of about 60 years, ranging from 23 to 79, were recorded for the dose-escalation cohort. Patients were allowed to have had prior anti-PD-1, anti-PD-L1 or anti-CTLA-4 therapy, and approximately 40% of the dose-escalation patients had been treated with checkpoint inhibitors. Partial responses occurred in three dose-escalation patients: two with cutaneous melanoma and one with hepatocellular carcinoma. The purpose of peripheral TCRbeta sequencing was to test whether ivuxolimab changed TCR sequence diversity and led to clonal T-cell expansion. The monotherapy dose-escalation portion (N of about 57 patients) of the phase I ivuxolimab trial is reported in the paper. Overall results and qualifications from the work: The antigen specificity of the clonally expanded peripheral T cells was not determined. At doses of 0.1 to 3.0 mg/kg, clonal expansion of both CD4+ and CD8+ T cells in blood was seen between baseline and week 6. Low levels of normalized T-cell clonal expansion were also seen in some nonresponding patients. Partial responders in the 0.1-3.0 mg/kg groups had among the lowest normalized peripheral clonal expansion, especially among CD8+ T cells. After ivuxolimab, more expanded clones were found on average in CD8+ T cells than in CD4+ T cells.

In the case of this clone: Its binding antigen is unknown. The sample holds no much larger clone one base away, and base qualities are not on file.

Patients with a history of autoimmune disease or receiving systemic immunosuppression were excluded from the trial. Peripheral blood for TCR sequencing was collected from all dose cohorts at baseline, on cycle 4 day 1, and on cycle 7 day 1. The samples were taken from a phase I, first-in-human, multicenter, open-label dose-escalation trial of ivuxolimab. Adults with locally advanced or metastatic head and neck squamous cell, hepatocellular, melanoma or renal cell carcinoma were enrolled in the trial. Before TCR sequencing, CD4+ T cells and CD8+ T cells from peripheral blood were sorted into separate populations. The germline V gene supplies CDR1 SGHTA and CDR2 FQGNSA. The CDR3 measures 15 amino acids from cysteine to phenylalanine. This entry keeps only the CDR3 DNA: 45 bases, framed from base 1. Trimming costs V 5 bases and J 1 base, and their ends lie 14 bases apart. Genomic DNA was extracted from sorted cells for sequencing of the TCRbeta CDR3 region. The immunoSEQ Assay was used to sequence the TCRbeta CDR3 regions. This is the immuneACCESS table as TCRdb keeps it, with only in-frame sequences that have V and J called. A part of the clones is gone; compared with another copy, unresolved V genes explain less than half, and the rest is unexplained. Counted in this sample were roughly 24,000 clones; roughly 84% of them appeared once. Clones ranked in the top ten supply 15% to 20% of the sample.

Sequenced material: CD4+ or CD8+ T cells sorted from blood, taken in a trial of the OX40 agonist ivuxolimab. The sequence joins TRBV7-2 to TRBJ1-1; a tentative D call is TRBD1 (6 bases match). The sequence came from an adult with an advanced solid tumor such as melanoma, head and neck, liver or kidney cancer. For the CDR3, the sequence is CASSPRTAQNTEAFF. Here is the DNA: TGTGCCAGCAGCCCTCGGACAGCCCAGAACACTGAAGCTTTCTTT.